This T cell receptor beta chain was profiled in a study of T cell responses to AZD1222 COVID-19 vaccine (dated by TCRdb to the early 2020s). About the study as a whole: Because spike-specific TCR depth and breadth did not differ between the two schedules, AZD1222 recipients who got a second dose at roughly 4 weeks were pooled with those who got a second dose at roughly 12 weeks. Trial participants were enrolled by age into subgroups of 18-55, 56-69 and 70-plus years, and around 150, 28 and 57 TCR-sequenced participants, respectively, were included in these subgroups. A total of 230 to 250 trial participants underwent TCR sequencing, of whom some 210 received two doses of AZD1222 and approximately 25 received two doses of the MenACWY control vaccine. What the research found in general, with its limitations: Conclusions about previously exposed vaccinees were limited because only 5 or 6 AZD1222 recipients were SARS-CoV-2 seropositive at baseline. The 56-69-year group was small, and its depth increase did not reach significance, likely because of low power. Participants were mostly white British and included more females than males, and it was suggested by the authors that clonal diversity may have been underestimated. A significant rise in spike-specific TCR breadth and depth was observed after two AZD1222 doses relative to day 0 and relative to MenACWY recipients. No day 14 peak-response samples were available, so repertoires were characterized only after the peak T cell response. Vaccine-associated CD4 TCRs spanned the whole spike protein, with dominant responses in regions 160-218 and 743-854. Nearly half of unique spike-specific TCRs reportedly recognized epitopes outside regions mutated in the B.1.351 and B.1.1.7 variants.

This clone has a single count. Its target antigen remains unknown. Base qualities are not at hand, and no much larger clone is one base apart. In light of the paper, this sample's time point label describes: baseline before first vaccination. Samples from vaccinated people were obtained from the UK trials COV001 and COV002, which included a single-blind randomized controlled phase 2/3 trial of AZD1222 (ChAdOx1 nCoV-19) in healthy adults. For TCRbeta chain sequencing, PBMC samples were collected from trial participants at day 0 and at day 28 after the second dose. The CDR3 regions of human TCRbeta chains were analyzed by immunosequencing. The original pipeline was this. TCRs in the repertoires were matched against a reference library of SARS-CoV-2-specific TCRs that had been generated with the MIRA antigen-specificity platform. Breadth was defined as the fraction of unique TCRs that were SARS-CoV-2-associated, and depth was defined as the fraction of total T cells that were SARS-CoV-2-associated. Using the MIRA data, every spike-specific TCR was mapped to the spike region that the TCR reacted to and assigned to either a CD4 or a CD8 class. Log10-transformed breadth and depth values were compared by one-way ANOVA with Sidak's multiple comparisons tests. TCRdb stores this immuneACCESS table with in-frame sequences only. Part of the clones is absent; in the studies checked, under half of the shortfall reflects unresolved V genes, and no reason is known for the rest. The DNA gave D and trimming, while V, J and clone size come from that table. This sample is represented by roughly 55,000 clones; 87% of them were singletons. Of the sample, over 3.5% is held by the ten largest clones.

Based on the germline V gene (reference sequence), the CDR1 and CDR2 sequences are PRHDT and FYEKMQ. Relative to germline, V is missing 1 base and J is missing 3 bases, with 5 bases of the junction outside any gene match. Measured from the cysteine to the phenylalanine, the CDR3 is 17 residues long. The CDR3 DNA has 51 bases and is translated from base 1. The chain uses TRBV13 and TRBJ1-5; 11 bases in between match TRBD1. The sample consisted of peripheral blood, taken on day 0 of AZD1222 vaccination. The sequence was obtained from an adult in good health. The CDR3 is CASSLAGTGGPNQPQHF. Read as DNA, the sequence is TGTGCCAGCAGCTTAGCCGGGACAGGGGGGCCCAATCAGCCCCAGCATTTT.